Below, 28 T cell receptor beta chains from the same sample are listed, as sequenced in a study of T cell responses to AZD1222 COVID-19 vaccine. The method was immunoSEQ multiplex PCR; TCRdb's version includes in-frame clones alone and lacks a portion of them. The profile covers some 200,000 clones, with about 93% appearing a single time and more than 0.8% taken by the ten largest. The sample consisted of peripheral blood, taken on day 0 of MenACWY control vaccination. The receptors come from an adult in good health.

The chain links TRBV18 to TRBJ1-2; no firm D call. CDR1 is KGHSH and CDR2 is LQKENI in the germline V gene. The CDR3 length is 12 residues. V lost 5 bases and J lost 4, with 8 bases in between. The CDR3 DNA is TGTGCCAGCTCATCGCGATTCTATGGCTACACCTTC. This gives the protein CASSSRFYGYTF. Full variable domain (remainder filled in from reference TRBV18 and TRBJ1-2): NAGVMQNPRHLVRRRGQEARLRCSPMKGHSHVYWYRQLPEEGLKFMVYLQKENIIDESGMPKERFSAEFPKEGPSILRIQQVVRGDSAAYFCASSSRFYGYTFGSGTRLTVV.

The chain couples TRBV7-9 to TRBJ1-6; possible D gene TRBD1, 6 bases. The CDR3 is 13 residues long. V gave up 10 bases and J gave up 6 bases, with 13 bases separating them. Germline CDR1 and CDR2: SEHNR and FQNEAQ (reference sequence). In nucleotides, the CDR3 is TGTGCCATTCCAGGGGCTCTTAATTCACCCCTCCACTTT. This encodes CAIPGALNSPLHF.

The chain carries TRBV12-3 or TRBV12-4 and TRBJ2-7, with 9 bases that match TRBD1. The CDR3 loop spans 13 amino acids. V was pared by 5 bases and J by 3 bases, with 2 bases of the junction left unmatched. CDR3 nucleotide sequence: TGTGCCAGCAGTCGGGGACAGGGCTACGAGCAGTACTTC. Translated, it gives CASSRGQGYEQYF.

This sequence joins TRBV6-5 and TRBJ1-1; D is unclear. V shed 8 bases and J shed 1 base, with 14 bases lying between them. The CDR3 runs to 14 residues. CDR1 MNHEY and CDR2 SVGAGI come from the germline V gene. The CDR3, as DNA: TGTGCCAGCCTGGGCCGGGCCTCGAACACTGAAGCTTTCTTT. It specifies CASLGRASNTEAFF.

The rearrangement joins TRBV3-1 (or the pseudogene TRBV3-2) to TRBJ1-3; D call uncertain. Deletions cut 1 base from V and 4 bases from J, with 11 bases between. Looked up from germline, CDR1 is LGHDT and CDR2 is YNNKEL (reference sequence). The CDR3 length is 15 residues. The CDR3 loop reads CASSQGAGAGNTIYF. The CDR3 region has the DNA TGTGCCAGCAGCCAAGGGGCGGGTGCAGGAAACACCATATATTTT.

This chain links TRBV3-1 (or the pseudogene TRBV3-2) with TRBJ2-2; D uncertain. Germline values: CDR1 LGHDT, CDR2 YNNKEL (reference sequence). Between the trimmed V and J ends, which lost 3 bases and 6 bases, there was a span of 11 bases. The CDR3 is 14 residues long. As DNA, the CDR3 is TGTGCCAGCAGCCATCATTGGCGATCCGGGGAGCTGTTTTTT. Translated, it gives CASSHHWRSGELFF.

This clone was seen only once. The V and J genes are TRBV7-3 and TRBJ1-2; 9 nucleotides line up with TRBD1. This CDR3 region has 15 residues. The V gene's germline CDR1 is SGHTA and CDR2 FQGTGA. V trimming: 6 bases; J trimming: 3 bases; junction bases outside the gene matches: 8. This CDR3 is CASSRTGGEDYGYTF. The CDR3 DNA reads as TGTGCCAGCAGTCGTACAGGGGGCGAGGACTATGGCTACACCTTC.

The chain recombines TRBV18 with TRBJ1-1; TRBD1 might be the D (5 bases). V gave up 1 base and J gave up 3 bases, with 12 bases separating them. Germline V gene data show CDR1 as KGHSH and CDR2 as LQKENI. This CDR3 comprises 15 residues. CDR3 nucleotides: TGTGCCAGCTCACCACGGCCGGGAGGGGACACTGAAGCTTTCTTT. Protein product: CASSPRPGGDTEAFF.

The V and J genes are TRBV19 and TRBJ1-5; D is possibly TRBD1 (6 bases). The CDR3 sequence is 15 residues long. V lost 1 base, J lost 6 bases, and 13 bases lay in between. CDR1 is LNHDA, CDR2 SQIVND, per germline (reference sequence). CDR3 loop: CASSIGAGAVQPQHF. For the CDR3, the DNA is TGTGCCAGTAGTATAGGAGCAGGGGCGGTTCAGCCCCAGCATTTT.

This clone has a single count. This chain connects TRBV3-1 (or the pseudogene TRBV3-2) to TRBJ2-4; D may be TRBD1 (5 bases). V was shortened by 4 bases and J by 10 bases, with 17 bases between the two germline ends. Germline-derived CDR1 and CDR2 are LGHDT and YNNKEL (reference sequence). This CDR3 has 14 amino acids. This CDR3 reads CASSLGNQGTIQYF. The CDR3 region has the DNA TGTGCCAGCAGCCTAGGGAATCAGGGTACAATTCAGTACTTC.

This rearrangement joins TRBV4-3 to TRBJ2-1, with 9 positions matching TRBD1. The germline V gene has CDR1 LGHNA and CDR2 YSLEER. V shed 0 bases, J shed 5 bases, and the junction held 5 bases outside the gene matches. CDR3 size: 16 residues. The CDR3 loop reads CASSQEPGQGNNEQFF. CDR3 bases: TGCGCCAGCAGCCAAGAACCGGGACAGGGAAACAATGAGCAGTTCTTC.

The chain combines TRBV11-2 with TRBJ1-3; D not certain. Germline CDR1 SGHAT, CDR2 FQNNGV. The CDR3 is 15 residues long. V was shortened by 1 base and J by 0 bases, with 7 bases between the two germline ends. Here the CDR3 reads CASSLAPTSGNTIYF. CDR3 in DNA: TGTGCCAGCAGCTTAGCCCCGACCTCTGGAAACACCATATATTTT.

The V gene is TRBV3-1 (or the pseudogene TRBV3-2), the J gene TRBJ1-6; D is uncertain. In germline, CDR1 is LGHDT, CDR2 YNNKEL (reference sequence). The CDR3 is 16 amino acids. V was clipped by 1 base and J by 6 bases, with 13 bases between them. The CDR3 DNA is TGTGCCAGCAGCCAAGGTTTAGTAATGATTAATTCACCCCTCCACTTT. Translated: CASSQGLVMINSPLHF.

CDR3 amino acids: CASSWGLYNSPLHF. As DNA, the CDR3 is TGTGCCAGCAGTTGGGGGCTGTATAATTCACCCCTCCACTTT. The chain uses TRBV27 and TRBJ1-6; perhaps TRBD1 as D (6 bases). The germline V gene has CDR1 MNHEY and CDR2 SMNVEV (reference sequence). Between the trimmed V and J ends, which lost 4 bases and 4 bases, there was a span of 8 bases. The CDR3 totals 14 residues.

This clone was detected only a few times. The rearrangement joins TRBV7-2 to TRBJ1-1; tentatively, D is TRBD1 (5 bases). The ends were cut back, 2 bases at V and 1 base at J, with 23 bases in the middle. Germline-derived CDR1 and CDR2 are SGHTA and FQGNSA. The CDR3 loop spans 19 amino acids. CDR3 sequence (DNA): TGTGCCAGCAGCTTACGGGGGGGGAGTTTCAGGGTTACGAACACTGAAGCTTTCTTT. Residues: CASSLRGGSFRVTNTEAFF.

This rearrangement joins TRBV19 to TRBJ1-4; D perhaps matches TRBD1 (6 bases). This CDR3 region has 15 residues. Germline-derived CDR1 and CDR2 are LNHDA and SQIVND (reference sequence). The germline V and J ends were trimmed by 6 bases and 7 bases, with 18 bases remaining between them. CDR3 nucleotide sequence: TGTGCCAGTAGCCCTAGGGGGGGCCCGTCTGAAAAACTGTTTTTT. Protein sequence: CASSPRGGPSEKLFF.

The V gene is TRBV18, the J gene TRBJ1-2; D is ambiguous. The CDR3 loop spans 12 amino acids. V was shortened by 2 bases and J by 10 bases, with 11 bases between the two germline ends. Germline loops: CDR1 KGHSH, CDR2 LQKENI. CDR3 sequence (DNA): TGTGCCAGCTCACCAATGATAGGGAACTACACCTTC. Residues: CASSPMIGNYTF.

The chain recombines TRBV11-2 with TRBJ1-1; D uncertain. The CDR3 has 13 residues. CDR1 and CDR2 (germline): SGHAT, FQNNGV. Trimming removed 1 base from V and 5 bases from J, with 8 bases in between. The CDR3 loop is CASSLGEMTEAFF. CDR3 sequence (DNA): TGTGCCAGCAGCTTAGGTGAGATGACTGAAGCTTTCTTT.

The chain combines TRBV7-2 with TRBJ1-6; TRBD1 matches at 7 bases. This CDR3 is built from 14 residues. Trimming at V came to 4 bases and at J to 7 bases, leaving 4 bases not matched to a gene. CDR1 is SGHTA, CDR2 FQGNSA, per germline. The CDR3 loop is CASSSGQINSPLHF. The CDR3 DNA follows: TGTGCCAGCAGCTCGGGACAGATAAATTCACCCCTCCACTTT.

This clone was observed a handful of times. This chain joins TRBV5-8 and TRBJ1-3; D is undetermined. CDR1 and CDR2 (germline): SGHTS, YDEGEE. This CDR3 spans 13 amino acids. Trimming left V 3 bases short and J 6 bases short, with 10 bases between. CDR3 residues: CASSSYMANTIYF. In DNA form, the CDR3 reads TGTGCCAGCAGCTCTTACATGGCAAACACCATATATTTT.

The chain uses TRBV10-3 and TRBJ1-1, with D perhaps TRBD1 (5 bases). The V and J ends lost 6 bases and 2 bases respectively, with 10 bases between them. Germline loops: CDR1 ENHRY, CDR2 SYGVKD. The CDR3 runs 13 residues. The CDR3 coding sequence is TGTGCCATCAGGGGGCAAGCAAACACTGAAGCTTTCTTT. It codes for CAIRGQANTEAFF.

The chain employs TRBV6-1 and TRBJ2-3, with unresolved D. Germline values: CDR1 MNHNS, CDR2 SASEGT. Trimming pared 5 bases from V and 2 bases from J, leaving 14 bases between. The CDR3 totals 15 residues. This chain's CDR3 is CASSIGPRATDTQYF. The DNA of the CDR3 is TGTGCCAGCAGTATCGGGCCCAGAGCCACAGATACGCAGTATTTT.

The chain links TRBV5-4 to TRBJ1-1; D gene uncertain. Looked up from germline, CDR1 is SGHNT and CDR2 is YYREEE (reference sequence). The CDR3 runs to 13 residues. V lost 3 bases to trimming and J lost 7 bases, with 13 bases between them. CDR3 residues: CASSYGRNYEAFF. The CDR3 DNA reads as TGTGCCAGCAGCTACGGACGGAATTATGAAGCTTTCTTT.

The rearrangement joins TRBV5-1 to TRBJ2-1, with 12 bases matching TRBD2. Germline V gene sequence: CDR1 SGHRS, CDR2 YFSETQ. The CDR3 is 17 amino acids. V was clipped by 3 bases and J by 10 bases; unmatched bases: 14. The CDR3 DNA reads as TGCGCCAGCAGCTCGACTAGCGGGGGAGGCCACACGGGGGAGCAGTTCTTC. Residues: CASSSTSGGGHTGEQFF.

The chain recombines TRBV6-4 with TRBJ2-3; 11 bases align to TRBD2. CDR1 MRHNA and CDR2 SNTAGT come from the germline V gene. This CDR3 has 15 residues. J gave up 3 bases and V 5 bases, and 4 bases lay outside the gene matches. The CDR3: CASSYTSGGTDTQYF. The CDR3 DNA reads TGTGCCAGCAGTTATACTAGCGGGGGAACAGATACGCAGTATTTT.

This clone came up a few times. The chain is built from TRBV19 and TRBJ1-5; D gene ambiguous. Germline values: CDR1 LNHDA, CDR2 SQIVND (reference sequence). The CDR3 runs to 14 residues. V was shortened by 4 bases and J by 4 bases, with 11 bases between the two germline ends. The CDR3 DNA follows: TGTGCCAGTAGTACCGCCAGGAGGAATCAGCCCCAGCATTTT. Translated: CASSTARRNQPQHF. The entire variable domain, with the rest obtained from reference TRBV19 and TRBJ1-5, is as follows: DGGITQSPKYLFRKEGQNVTLSCEQNLNHDAMYWYRQDPGQGLRLIYYSQIVNDFQKGDIAEGYSVSREKKESFPLTVTSAQKNPTAFYLCASSTARRNQPQHFGDGTRLSIL.

This clone was counted once. This sequence joins TRBV7-2 and TRBJ2-3; D uncertain. V lost 1 base and J lost 2, with 7 bases in between. CDR3 length: 14 amino acids. Germline assignment: CDR1 SGHTA and CDR2 FQGNSA. The CDR3 DNA reads as TGTGCCAGCAGCTTAGACCCCCCCACAGATACGCAGTATTTT. Its translation is CASSLDPPTDTQYF.

The CDR3 DNA is TGTGCCACCCACCTGGGGGGGAATAGCAATCAGCCCCAGCATTTT. Its protein product is CATHLGGNSNQPQHF. The genes are TRBV6-5 and TRBJ1-5, with D possibly TRBD1 on 5 matching bases. The germline CDR1 and CDR2 sequences are MNHEY and SVGAGI. Trimming shortened V by 10 bases and J by 0 bases, and 16 bases separated the two germline ends. The CDR3 spans 15 residues.